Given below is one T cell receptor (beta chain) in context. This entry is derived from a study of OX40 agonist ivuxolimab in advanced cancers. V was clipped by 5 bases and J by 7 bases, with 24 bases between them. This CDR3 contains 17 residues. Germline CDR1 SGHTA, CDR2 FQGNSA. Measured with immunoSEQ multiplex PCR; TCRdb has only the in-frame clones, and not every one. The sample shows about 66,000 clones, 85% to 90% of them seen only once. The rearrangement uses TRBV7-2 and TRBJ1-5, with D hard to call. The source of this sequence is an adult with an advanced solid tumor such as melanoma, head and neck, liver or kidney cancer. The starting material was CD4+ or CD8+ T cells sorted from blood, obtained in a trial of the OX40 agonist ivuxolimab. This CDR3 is CASSLPATFGLRQPQHF. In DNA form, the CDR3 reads TGTGCCAGCAGCCTACCCGCGACGTTTGGCCTCCGGCAGCCCCAGCATTTT. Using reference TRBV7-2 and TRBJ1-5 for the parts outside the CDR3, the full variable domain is GAGVSQSPSNKVTEKGKDVELRCDPISGHTALYWYRQSLGQGLEFLIYFQGNSAPDKSGLPSDRFSAERTGGSVSTLTIQRTQQEDSAVYLCASSLPATFGLRQPQHFGDGTRLSIL.